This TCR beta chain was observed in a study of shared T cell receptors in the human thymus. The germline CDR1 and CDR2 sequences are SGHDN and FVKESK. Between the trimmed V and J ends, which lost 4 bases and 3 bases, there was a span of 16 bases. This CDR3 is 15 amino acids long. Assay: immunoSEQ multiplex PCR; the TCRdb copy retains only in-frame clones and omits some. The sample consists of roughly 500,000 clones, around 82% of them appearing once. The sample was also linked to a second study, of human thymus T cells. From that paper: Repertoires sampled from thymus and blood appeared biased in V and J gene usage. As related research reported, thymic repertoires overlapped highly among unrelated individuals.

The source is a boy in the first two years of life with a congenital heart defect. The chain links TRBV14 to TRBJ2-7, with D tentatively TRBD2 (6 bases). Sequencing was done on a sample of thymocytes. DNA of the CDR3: TGTGCCAGCAGCCCCAACCGGGGGACTTACTACGAGCAGTACTTC. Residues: CASSPNRGTYYEQYF.